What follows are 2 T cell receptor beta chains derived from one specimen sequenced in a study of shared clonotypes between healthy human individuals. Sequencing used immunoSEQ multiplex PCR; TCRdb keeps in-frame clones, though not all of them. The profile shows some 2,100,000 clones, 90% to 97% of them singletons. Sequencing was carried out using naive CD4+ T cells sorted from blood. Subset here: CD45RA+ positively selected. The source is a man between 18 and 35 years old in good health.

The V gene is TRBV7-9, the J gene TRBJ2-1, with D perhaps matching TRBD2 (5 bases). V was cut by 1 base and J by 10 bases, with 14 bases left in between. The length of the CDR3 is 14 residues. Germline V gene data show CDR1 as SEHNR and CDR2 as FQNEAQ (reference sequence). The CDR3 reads CASSLGGVPGEQFF. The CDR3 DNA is TGTGCCAGCAGCTTAGGAGGAGTACCGGGGGAGCAGTTCTTC.

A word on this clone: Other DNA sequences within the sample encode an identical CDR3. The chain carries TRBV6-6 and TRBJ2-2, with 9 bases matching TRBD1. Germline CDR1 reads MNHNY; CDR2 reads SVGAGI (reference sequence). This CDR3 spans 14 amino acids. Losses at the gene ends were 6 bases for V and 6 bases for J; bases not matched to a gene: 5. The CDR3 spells CASRPGQGAGELFF. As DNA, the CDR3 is TGTGCCAGCAGGCCGGGACAGGGAGCCGGGGAGCTGTTTTTT.